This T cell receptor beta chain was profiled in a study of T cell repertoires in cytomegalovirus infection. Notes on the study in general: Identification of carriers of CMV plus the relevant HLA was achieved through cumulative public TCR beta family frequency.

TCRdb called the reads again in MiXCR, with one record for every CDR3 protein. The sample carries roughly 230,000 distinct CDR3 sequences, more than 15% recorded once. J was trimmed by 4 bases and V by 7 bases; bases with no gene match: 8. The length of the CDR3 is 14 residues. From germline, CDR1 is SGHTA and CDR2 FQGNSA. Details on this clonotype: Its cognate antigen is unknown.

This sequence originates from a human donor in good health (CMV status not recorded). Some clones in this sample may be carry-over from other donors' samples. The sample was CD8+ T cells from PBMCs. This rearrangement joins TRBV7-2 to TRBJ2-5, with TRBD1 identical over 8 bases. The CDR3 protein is CASMDRTGSETQYF. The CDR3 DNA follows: TGTGCCAGCATGGATAGGACAGGGTCAGAGACCCAGTACTTC. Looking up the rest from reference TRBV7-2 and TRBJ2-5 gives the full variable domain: GAGVSQSPSNKVTEKGKDVELRCDPISGHTALYWYRQSLGQGLEFLIYFQGNSAPDKSGLPSDRFSAERTGGSVSTLTIQRTQQEDSAVYLCASMDRTGSETQYFGPGTRLLVL.